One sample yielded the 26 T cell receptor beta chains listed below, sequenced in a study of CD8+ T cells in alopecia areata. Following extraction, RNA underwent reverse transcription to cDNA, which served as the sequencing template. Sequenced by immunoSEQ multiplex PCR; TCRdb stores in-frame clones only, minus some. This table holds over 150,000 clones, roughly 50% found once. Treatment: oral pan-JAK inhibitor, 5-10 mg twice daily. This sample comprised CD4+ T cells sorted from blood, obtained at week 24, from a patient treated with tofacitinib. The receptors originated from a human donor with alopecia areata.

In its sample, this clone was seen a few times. Written as DNA, the CDR3 is TGTGCCAGCACTGGGGCAGCGGAGACCCAGTACTTC. Translation gives CASTGAAETQYF. This sequence joins TRBV2 and TRBJ2-5, with D perhaps matching TRBD1 (5 bases). This CDR3 has 12 amino acids. Deletions cut 7 bases from V and 5 bases from J, with 11 bases between. CDR1 SNHLY and CDR2 FYNNEI come from the germline V gene.

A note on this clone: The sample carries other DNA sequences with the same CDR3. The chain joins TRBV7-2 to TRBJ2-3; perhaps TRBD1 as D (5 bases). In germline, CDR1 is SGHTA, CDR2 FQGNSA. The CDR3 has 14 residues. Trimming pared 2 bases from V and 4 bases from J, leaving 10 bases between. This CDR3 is CASSLNQGSDTQYF. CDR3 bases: TGTGCCAGCAGCTTAAATCAGGGTTCAGATACGCAGTATTTT. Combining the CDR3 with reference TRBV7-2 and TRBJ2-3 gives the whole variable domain GAGVSQSPSNKVTEKGKDVELRCDPISGHTALYWYRQSLGQGLEFLIYFQGNSAPDKSGLPSDRFSAERTGGSVSTLTIQRTQQEDSAVYLCASSLNQGSDTQYFGPGTRLTVL.

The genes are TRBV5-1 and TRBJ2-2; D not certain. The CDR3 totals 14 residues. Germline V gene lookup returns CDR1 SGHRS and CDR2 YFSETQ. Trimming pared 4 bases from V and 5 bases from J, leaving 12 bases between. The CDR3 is CASSDDIRTGELFF. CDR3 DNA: TGCGCCAGCAGCGACGACATACGAACCGGGGAGCTGTTTTTT.

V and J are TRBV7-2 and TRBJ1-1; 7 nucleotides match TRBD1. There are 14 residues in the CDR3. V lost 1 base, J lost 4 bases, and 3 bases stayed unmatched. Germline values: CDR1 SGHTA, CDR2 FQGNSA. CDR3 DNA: TGTGCCAGCAGCTTAGGACAGGGTACCACTGAAGCTTTCTTT. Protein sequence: CASSLGQGTTEAFF.

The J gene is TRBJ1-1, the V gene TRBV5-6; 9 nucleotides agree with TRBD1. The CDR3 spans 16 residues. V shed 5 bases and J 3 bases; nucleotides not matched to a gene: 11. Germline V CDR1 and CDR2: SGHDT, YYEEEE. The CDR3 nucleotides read TGTGCCAGCAGGACTGGGGCCCGGACAGGGGACACTGAAGCTTTCTTT. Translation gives CASRTGARTGDTEAFF.

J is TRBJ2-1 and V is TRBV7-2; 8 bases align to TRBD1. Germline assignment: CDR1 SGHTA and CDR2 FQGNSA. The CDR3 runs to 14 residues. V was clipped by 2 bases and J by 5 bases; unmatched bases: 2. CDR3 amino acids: CASSLRQGNNEQFF. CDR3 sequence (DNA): TGTGCCAGCAGCTTAAGACAGGGGAACAATGAGCAGTTCTTC.

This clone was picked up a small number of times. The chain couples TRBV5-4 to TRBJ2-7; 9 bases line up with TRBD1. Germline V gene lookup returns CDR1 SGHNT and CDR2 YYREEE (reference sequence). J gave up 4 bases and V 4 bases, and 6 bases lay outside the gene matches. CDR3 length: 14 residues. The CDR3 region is CASSAGQGEYEQYF. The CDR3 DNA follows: TGTGCCAGCAGCGCGGGACAGGGAGAATACGAGCAGTACTTC.

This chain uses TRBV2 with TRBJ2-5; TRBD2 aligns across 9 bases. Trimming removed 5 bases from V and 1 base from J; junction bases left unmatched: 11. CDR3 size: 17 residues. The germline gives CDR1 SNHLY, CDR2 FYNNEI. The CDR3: CASSIRRGGPSQETQYF. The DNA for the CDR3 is TGTGCCAGCAGTATTCGGCGGGGGGGCCCCTCCCAAGAGACCCAGTACTTC.

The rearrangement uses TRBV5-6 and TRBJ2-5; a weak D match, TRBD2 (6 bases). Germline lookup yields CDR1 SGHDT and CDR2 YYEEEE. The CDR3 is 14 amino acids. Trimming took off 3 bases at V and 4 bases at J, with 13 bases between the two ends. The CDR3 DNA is TGTGCCAGCAGCTATACGGGAGTCGGAGAGACCCAGTACTTC. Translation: CASSYTGVGETQYF.

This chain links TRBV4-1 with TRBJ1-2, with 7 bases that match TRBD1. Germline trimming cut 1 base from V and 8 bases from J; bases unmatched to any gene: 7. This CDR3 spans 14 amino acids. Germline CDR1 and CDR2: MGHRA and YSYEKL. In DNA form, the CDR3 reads TGCGCCAGCAGCCAAGCGGACAGGAAGGGGGGCTACACCTTC. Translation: CASSQADRKGGYTF.

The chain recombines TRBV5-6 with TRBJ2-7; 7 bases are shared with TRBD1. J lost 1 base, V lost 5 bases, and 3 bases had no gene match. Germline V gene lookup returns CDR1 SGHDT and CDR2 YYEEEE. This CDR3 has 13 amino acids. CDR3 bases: TGTGCCAGCAGGGGGACAGTTTCCTACGAGCAGTACTTC. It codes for CASRGTVSYEQYF. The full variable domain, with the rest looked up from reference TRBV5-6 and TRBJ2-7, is DAGVTQSPTHLIKTRGQQVTLRCSPKSGHDTVSWYQQALGQGPQFIFQYYEEEERQRGNFPDRFSGHQFPNYSSELNVNALLLGDSALYLCASRGTVSYEQYFGPGTRLTVT.

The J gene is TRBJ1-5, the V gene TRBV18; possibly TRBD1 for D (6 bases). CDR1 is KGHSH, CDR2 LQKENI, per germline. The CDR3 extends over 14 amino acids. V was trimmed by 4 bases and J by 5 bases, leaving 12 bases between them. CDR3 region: CASSRNREDQPQHF. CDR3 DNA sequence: TGTGCCAGCTCACGTAACAGGGAGGATCAGCCCCAGCATTTT. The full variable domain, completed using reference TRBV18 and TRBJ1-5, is NAGVMQNPRHLVRRRGQEARLRCSPMKGHSHVYWYRQLPEEGLKFMVYLQKENIIDESGMPKERFSAEFPKEGPSILRIQQVVRGDSAAYFCASSRNREDQPQHFGDGTRLSIL.

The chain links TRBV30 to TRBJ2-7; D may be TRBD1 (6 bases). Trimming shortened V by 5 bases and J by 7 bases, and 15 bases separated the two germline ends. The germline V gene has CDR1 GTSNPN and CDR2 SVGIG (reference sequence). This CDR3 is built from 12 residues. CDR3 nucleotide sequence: TGTGCCTGGTGGAACAGGGTAGGGGAGCAGTACTTC. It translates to CAWWNRVGEQYF. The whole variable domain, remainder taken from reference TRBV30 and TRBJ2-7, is SQTIHQWPATLVQPVGSPLSLECTVEGTSNPNLYWYRQAAGRGLQLLFYSVGIGQISSEVPQNLSASRPQDRQFILSSKKLLLSDSGFYLCAWWNRVGEQYFGPGTRLTVT.

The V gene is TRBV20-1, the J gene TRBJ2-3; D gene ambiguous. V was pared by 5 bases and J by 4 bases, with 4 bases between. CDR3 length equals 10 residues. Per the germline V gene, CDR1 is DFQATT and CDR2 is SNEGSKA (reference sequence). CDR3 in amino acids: CSAPSDTQYF. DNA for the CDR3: TGCAGTGCTCCTTCAGATACGCAGTATTTT.

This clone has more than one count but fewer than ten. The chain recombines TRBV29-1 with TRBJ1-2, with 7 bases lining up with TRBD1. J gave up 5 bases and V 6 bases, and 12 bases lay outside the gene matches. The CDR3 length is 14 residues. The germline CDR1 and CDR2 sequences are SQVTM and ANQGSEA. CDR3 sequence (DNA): TGCAGCGTCCTTCTTCCCGGGACAGCATATGGCTACACCTTC. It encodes CSVLLPGTAYGYTF.

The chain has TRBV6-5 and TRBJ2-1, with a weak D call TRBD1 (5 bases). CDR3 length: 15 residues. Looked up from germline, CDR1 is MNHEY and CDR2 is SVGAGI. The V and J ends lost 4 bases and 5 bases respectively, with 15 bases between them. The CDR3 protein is CASSLGPYGHNEQFF. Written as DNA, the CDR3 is TGTGCCAGCAGTTTGGGGCCCTATGGCCACAATGAGCAGTTCTTC.

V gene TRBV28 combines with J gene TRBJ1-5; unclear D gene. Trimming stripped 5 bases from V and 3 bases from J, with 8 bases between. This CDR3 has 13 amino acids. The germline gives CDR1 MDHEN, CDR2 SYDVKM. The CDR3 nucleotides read TGTGCCAGCAGTGCGGGCCCCAATCAGCCCCAGCATTTT. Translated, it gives CASSAGPNQPQHF.

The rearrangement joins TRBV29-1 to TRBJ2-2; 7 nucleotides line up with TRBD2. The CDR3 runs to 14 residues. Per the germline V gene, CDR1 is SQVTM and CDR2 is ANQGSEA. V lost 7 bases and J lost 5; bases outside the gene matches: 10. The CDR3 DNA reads TGCAGCGCGGGAGGTGGGGAGAGGACCGGGGAGCTGTTTTTT. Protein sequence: CSAGGGERTGELFF.

Here the CDR3 reads CSAWRPGVAKNIQYF. CDR3 nucleotides: TGCAGCGCCTGGAGGCCAGGAGTGGCCAAAAACATTCAGTACTTC. The chain combines TRBV29-1 with TRBJ2-4, with a weak D call TRBD2 (5 bases). This CDR3 contains 15 residues. The V gene lost 7 bases and the J gene lost 1 base, with 17 bases spanning the gap. CDR1 and CDR2 (germline): SQVTM, ANQGSEA.

CDR3 nucleotides: TGTGCCAGCAGCCCCGGGACGGAGTATGGCTACACCTTC. It codes for CASSPGTEYGYTF. The V gene is TRBV7-2, the J gene TRBJ1-2; D might be TRBD1 (5 bases). Germline V CDR1 and CDR2: SGHTA, FQGNSA. This CDR3 is built from 13 residues. The V and J ends lost 5 bases and 5 bases respectively, with 12 bases between them.

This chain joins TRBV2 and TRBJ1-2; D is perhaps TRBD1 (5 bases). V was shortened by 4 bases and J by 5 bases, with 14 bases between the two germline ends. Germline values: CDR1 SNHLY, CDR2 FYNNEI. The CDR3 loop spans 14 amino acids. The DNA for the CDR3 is TGTGCCAGCAGTGCCCGGGACCTCGCTTATGGCTACACCTTC. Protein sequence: CASSARDLAYGYTF.

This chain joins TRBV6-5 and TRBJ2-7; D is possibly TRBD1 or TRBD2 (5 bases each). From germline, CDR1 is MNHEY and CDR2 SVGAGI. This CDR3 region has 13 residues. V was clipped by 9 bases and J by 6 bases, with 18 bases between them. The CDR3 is CASYPSGRCEQYF. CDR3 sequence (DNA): TGTGCCAGTTACCCATCGGGGCGCTGCGAGCAGTACTTC.

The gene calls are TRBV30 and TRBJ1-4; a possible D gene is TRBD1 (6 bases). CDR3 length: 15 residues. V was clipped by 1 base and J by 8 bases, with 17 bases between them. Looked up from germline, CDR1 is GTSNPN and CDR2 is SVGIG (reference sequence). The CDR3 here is CAWSGRGGLKEKLFF. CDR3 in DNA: TGTGCCTGGAGTGGACGAGGGGGACTTAAGGAAAAACTGTTTTTT.

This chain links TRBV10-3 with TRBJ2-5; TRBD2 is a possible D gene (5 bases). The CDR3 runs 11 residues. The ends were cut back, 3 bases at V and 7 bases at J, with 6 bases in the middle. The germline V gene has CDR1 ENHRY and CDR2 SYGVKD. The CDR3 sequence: CAISEGGTQYF. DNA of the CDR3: TGTGCCATCAGTGAAGGAGGGACCCAGTACTTC.

The CDR3 reads CASSFRLAMNTEAFF. The DNA of the CDR3 is TGTGCCAGCAGCTTTAGGTTAGCCATGAACACTGAAGCTTTCTTT. This chain uses TRBV7-2 with TRBJ1-1; no reliable D call. CDR1 and CDR2 from the germline V gene are SGHTA and FQGNSA. The CDR3 totals 15 residues. Trimming left V 3 bases short and J 0 bases short, with 11 bases between.

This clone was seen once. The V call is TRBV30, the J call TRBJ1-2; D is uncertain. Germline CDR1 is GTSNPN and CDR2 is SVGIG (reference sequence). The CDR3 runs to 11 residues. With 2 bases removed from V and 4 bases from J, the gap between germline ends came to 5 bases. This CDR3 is CAWSMGYGYTF. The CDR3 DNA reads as TGTGCCTGGAGTATGGGCTATGGCTACACCTTC.